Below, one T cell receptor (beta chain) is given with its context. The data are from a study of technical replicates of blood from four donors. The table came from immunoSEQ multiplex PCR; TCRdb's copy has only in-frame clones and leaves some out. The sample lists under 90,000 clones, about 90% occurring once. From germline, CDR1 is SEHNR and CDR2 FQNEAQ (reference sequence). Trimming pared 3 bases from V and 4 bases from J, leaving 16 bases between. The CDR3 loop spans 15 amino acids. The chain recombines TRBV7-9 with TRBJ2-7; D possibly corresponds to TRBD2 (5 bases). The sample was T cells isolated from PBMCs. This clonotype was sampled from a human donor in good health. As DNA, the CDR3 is TGTGCCAGCAGCTTTCTGCTAGCTACACATTACGAGCAGTACTTC. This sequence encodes CASSFLLATHYEQYF.